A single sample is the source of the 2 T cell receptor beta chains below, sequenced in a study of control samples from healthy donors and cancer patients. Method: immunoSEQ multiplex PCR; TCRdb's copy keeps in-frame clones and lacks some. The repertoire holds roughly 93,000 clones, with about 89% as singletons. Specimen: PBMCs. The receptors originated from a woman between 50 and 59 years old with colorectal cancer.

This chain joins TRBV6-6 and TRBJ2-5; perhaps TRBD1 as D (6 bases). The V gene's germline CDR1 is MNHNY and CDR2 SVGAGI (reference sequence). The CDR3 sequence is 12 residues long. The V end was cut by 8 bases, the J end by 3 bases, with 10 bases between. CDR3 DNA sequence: TGTGCCAGCCGCGGACAGAAAGAGACCCAGTACTTC. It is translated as CASRGQKETQYF.

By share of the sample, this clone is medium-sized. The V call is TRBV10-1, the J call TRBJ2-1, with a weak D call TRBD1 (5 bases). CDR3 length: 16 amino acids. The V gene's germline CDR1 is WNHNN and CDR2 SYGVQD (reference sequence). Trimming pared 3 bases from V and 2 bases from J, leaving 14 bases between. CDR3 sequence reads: CASSEMDILAYNEQFF. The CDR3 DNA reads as TGCGCCAGCAGTGAAATGGACATTTTGGCCTACAATGAGCAGTTCTTC.